This T cell receptor (beta chain) was retrieved from a study of T cell repertoires in cytomegalovirus infection. Study conclusions and caveats: Summed frequency of shared TCR beta families picked out CMV carriers who also had the relevant HLA. Clonotypes of TCR beta that were HLA-C-restricted and CMV-specific dominated the ex vivo response.

This clonotype was picked up a small number of times. Its target is not known. The V gene lost 2 bases and the J gene lost 8 bases, with 22 bases spanning the gap. This CDR3 is 17 amino acids long. Germline V gives CDR1 MNHEY, CDR2 SVGEGT. Each CDR3 protein gets one entry after TCRdb re-called the reads with MiXCR. Of 200,000 to 300,000 distinct CDR3 sequences in the sample, approximately 13% are singletons; the top ten hold approximately 1.6%. This sequence was found in a human donor in good health (CMV status not recorded). Some clones in this sample may be carry-over from other donors' samples. The J gene is TRBJ2-1, the V gene TRBV6-2 or TRBV6-3; possible D gene TRBD1, 6 bases. Sequenced: PBMCs. The CDR3 region is CASSYNGGQFPVDEQFF. Here the CDR3 DNA reads TGTGCCAGCAGTTACAATGGGGGACAATTTCCCGTTGATGAGCAGTTCTTC.